This T cell receptor (beta chain) was identified in a study of T cell responses to AZD1222 COVID-19 vaccine. General study results and limits: None of the repertoires were sampled until the peak T cell response had passed. Clonal diversity may have been underestimated in mostly white British donors. Reportedly, close to half of spike-specific TCRs are directed against unmutated variant regions. Increases in Spike-specific TCR breadth and depth were seen after two AZD1222 doses.

Points on this clone: As yet, its antigen is unknown.

Sequenced by immunoSEQ multiplex PCR; TCRdb stores in-frame clones only, minus some. The sample yields 140,000 or so clones, about 82% seen once. V was clipped by 1 base and J by 2 bases, with 12 bases between them. Germline V CDR1 and CDR2: MDHEN, SYDVKM. The CDR3 runs 15 residues. Specimen: peripheral blood, collected 28 days after the second AZD1222 dose. V and J are TRBV28 and TRBJ2-7; weak D call: TRBD1 (6 bases). The receptor's source is an adult who received the AZD1222 COVID-19 vaccine. CDR3 loop: CASSLSRTETYEQYF. In nucleotides, the CDR3 is TGTGCCAGCAGTTTATCACGGACAGAGACCTACGAGCAGTACTTC. Complete variable domain (other parts from reference TRBV28 and TRBJ2-7): DVKVTQSSRYLVKRTGEKVFLECVQDMDHENMFWYRQDPGLGLRLIYFSYDVKMKEKGDIPEGYSVSREKKERFSLILESASTNQTSMYLCASSLSRTETYEQYFGPGTRLTVT.